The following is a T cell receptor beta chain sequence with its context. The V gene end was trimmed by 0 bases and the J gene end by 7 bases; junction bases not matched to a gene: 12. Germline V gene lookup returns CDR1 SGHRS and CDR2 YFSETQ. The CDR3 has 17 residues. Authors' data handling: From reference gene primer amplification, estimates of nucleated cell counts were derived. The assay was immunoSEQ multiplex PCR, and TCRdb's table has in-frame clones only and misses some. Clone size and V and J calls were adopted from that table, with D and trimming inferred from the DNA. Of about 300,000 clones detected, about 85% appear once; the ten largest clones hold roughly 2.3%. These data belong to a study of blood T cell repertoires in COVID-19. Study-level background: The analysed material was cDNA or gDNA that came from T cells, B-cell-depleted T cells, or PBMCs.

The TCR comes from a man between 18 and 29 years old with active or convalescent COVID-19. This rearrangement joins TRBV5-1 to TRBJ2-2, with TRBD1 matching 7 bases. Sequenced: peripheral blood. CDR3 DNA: TGCGCCAGCAGCTTGGTGGTTGGGACAGACGTCAACGGGGAGCTGTTTTTT. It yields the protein CASSLVVGTDVNGELFF.